This entry describes one T cell receptor beta chain. The data are from a study of blood T cells in healthy people across ages. Next came a second PCR, run for about 6 to 12 cycles, which used a sample-barcoded 5' primer along with a J-beta primer mix. TCRdb independently ran MiXCR on the 5' RACE reads; one entry per CDR3 protein. Among under 800,000 distinct CDR3 sequences listed, roughly 21% were seen once. The J segment lost 9 bases and the V segment lost 2 bases, leaving 5 bases of the junction unmatched. Germline V CDR1 and CDR2: SGHRS, YFSETQ. CDR3 length: 14 amino acids. This receptor was obtained from a man between 65 and 80 years old in good health. The source material was blood. The gene calls are TRBV5-1 and TRBJ2-5, with 12 bases fitting TRBD2. CDR3 loop: CASSFLTSGSPQYF. The CDR3, as DNA: TGCGCCAGCAGCTTTCTGACTAGCGGGAGTCCCCAGTACTTC.